The T cell receptor (beta chain) under discussion was sequenced for a study of CD8 T cells in cerebrospinal fluid in Alzheimer's disease. Study information: Two single-cell methods, plate-based nested PCR and droplet-based sequencing, assessed CSF clonal expansion.

The CDR3 runs 15 residues. From germline, CDR1 is GTSNPN and CDR2 SVGIG (reference sequence). CSF cells were profiled by 10X single-cell V(D)J and 5' expression. TCRdb reprocessed the 10x single-cell sequencing reads, keeping one entry per CDR3 protein, no DNA. In total, the table holds roughly 990 distinct CDR3 sequences. Study-level findings and limits: Alzheimer's patients were not enriched for EBV-specific clones, which were not the most expanded.

Regarding this clonotype: The antigen is not known.

The receptor's source is a human donor in good health. The specimen was cerebrospinal fluid. This chain connects TRBV30 to TRBJ1-1. The chain's CDR3 is CAWSVILGGGTEAFF.